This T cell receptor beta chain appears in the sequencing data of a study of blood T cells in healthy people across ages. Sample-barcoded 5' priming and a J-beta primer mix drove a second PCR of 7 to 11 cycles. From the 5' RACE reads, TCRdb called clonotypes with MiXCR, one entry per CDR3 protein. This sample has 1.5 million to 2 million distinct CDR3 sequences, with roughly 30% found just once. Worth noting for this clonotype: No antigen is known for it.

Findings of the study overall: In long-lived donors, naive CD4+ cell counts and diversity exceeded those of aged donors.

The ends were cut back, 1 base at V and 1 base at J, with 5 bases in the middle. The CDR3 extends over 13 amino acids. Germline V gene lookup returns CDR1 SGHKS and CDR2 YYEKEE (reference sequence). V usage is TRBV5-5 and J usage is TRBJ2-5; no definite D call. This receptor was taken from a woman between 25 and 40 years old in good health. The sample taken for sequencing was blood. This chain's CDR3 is CASSLISQETQYF. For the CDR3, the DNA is TGTGCCAGCAGCTTGATCAGCCAAGAGACCCAGTACTTC.